The rows below give T cell receptor beta chains drawn from one sample of a study of blood T cell repertoires in COVID-19. Here immunoSEQ multiplex PCR was the method, and the copy in TCRdb shows in-frame clones only, minus some. The sample carries approximately 200,000 clones, about 87% recorded once. The specimen sequenced was peripheral blood. Receptors were obtained from a man in his 70s with acute or convalescent COVID-19. CDR3s include the opening cysteine and the closing phenylalanine or tryptophan. The D gene is left open where the match is weak. Some rows mark clone size as missing; the rest say once, few, many or name a class of expanded clone.

clone_size	d_call	v_call	j_call	cdr3_aa	cdr3_nt
.	.	TRBV7-9	TRBJ1-5	CASAHSGVNQPQHF	TGTGCCAGCGCCCATTCAGGGGTAAATCAGCCCCAGCATTTT
.	TRBD1	TRBV2	TRBJ2-7	CASTFDRGLEQYF	TGTGCCAGCACCTTTGACAGGGGGCTCGAGCAGTACTTC
.	.	TRBV19	TRBJ1-1	CASRSNAGASEAFF	TGTGCCAGTAGATCCAATGCGGGGGCTTCTGAAGCTTTCTTT
.	.	TRBV20-1	TRBJ1-2	CSAPRGYGYTF	TGCAGTGCTCCGCGGGGTTATGGCTACACCTTC
.	TRBD1	TRBV5-1	TRBJ2-7	CASSLTGGAPYEQYF	TGCGCCAGCAGCTTGACAGGGGGCGCCCCCTACGAGCAGTACTTC
.	TRBD1	TRBV20-1	TRBJ2-1	CSASTRQGASYNEQFF	TGCAGTGCTAGTACTCGACAGGGGGCGAGCTACAATGAGCAGTTCTTC
.	TRBD2	TRBV18	TRBJ2-3	CASSPPGLAGGRSSTDTQYF	TGTGCCAGCTCACCACCGGGACTAGCGGGAGGGAGGAGCAGCACAGATACGCAGTATTTT
few	TRBD1	TRBV9	TRBJ1-2	CASSGQGGIYGYTF	TGTGCCAGCAGTGGACAGGGGGGAATCTATGGCTACACCTTC
.	TRBD2	TRBV27	TRBJ2-5	CASRRLAGLGSQETQYF	TGTGCCAGCAGGCGACTAGCGGGATTAGGGTCCCAAGAGACCCAGTACTTC
.	.	TRBV27	TRBJ2-4	CASSPGSGGMNIQYF	TGTGCCAGCAGTCCCGGGTCGGGGGGCATGAACATTCAGTACTTC
once	TRBD2	TRBV18	TRBJ2-5	CASSPVLAGLQETQYF	TGTGCCAGCTCACCAGTACTAGCGGGCTTACAAGAGACCCAGTACTTC
.	TRBD1	TRBV29-1	TRBJ1-1	CSVRIGTGNTEAFF	TGCAGCGTCCGAATCGGGACAGGGAACACTGAAGCTTTCTTT
.	.	TRBV5-4	TRBJ1-1	CASSPPGQNTEAFF	TGTGCCAGCAGCCCACCGGGACAAAACACTGAAGCTTTCTTT
.	TRBD2	TRBV4-2	TRBJ2-1	CASSQDGRAYNEQFF	TGTGCCAGCAGCCAAGATGGGAGGGCCTACAATGAGCAGTTCTTC
.	.	TRBV10-3	TRBJ2-3	CAISKRQDPSTDTQYF	TGTGCCATCAGTAAGAGACAGGATCCTAGCACAGATACGCAGTATTTT
.	TRBD1	TRBV18	TRBJ1-2	CASSPQGQGLRYGYTF	TGTGCCAGCTCACCACAGGGACAGGGGCTCCGGTATGGCTACACCTTC
few	.	TRBV14	TRBJ1-3	CASSRMGTGARNTIYF	TGTGCCAGCAGCCGAATGGGTACTGGGGCGAGGAACACCATATATTTT
.	TRBD1	TRBV29-1	TRBJ1-4	CSVTQGGTNEKLFF	TGCAGCGTCACACAGGGGGGGACTAATGAAAAACTGTTTTTT
.	.	TRBV30	TRBJ2-2	CAWSAGGSVTNTGELFF	TGTGCCTGGAGTGCCGGGGGTAGCGTCACGAACACCGGGGAGCTGTTTTTT